The entry that follows covers one T cell receptor beta chain sequence. The target antigen is unknown. The data were obtained in a study of shared clonotypes between healthy human individuals. Overall study context: Each donor's CD8 memory used one plate, CD8 naive two, each CD4 subset three.

Deep was the level used in running the assay. Sequenced by immunoSEQ multiplex PCR; TCRdb stores in-frame clones only, minus some. The sample gives about 380,000 clones, around 96% of which show up once; about 0.32% is in the top ten. The V gene lost 6 bases and the J gene lost 5 bases, with 13 bases spanning the gap. The CDR3 sequence is 12 residues long. Germline CDR1 reads SQVTM; CDR2 reads ANQGSEA. Study results and caveats: Naive CD4 clonotype sharing across four donors was approximately 5.2%. Naive subsets usually exceeded memory subsets in estimated richness.

The sequenced material came from memory CD8+ T cells sorted from blood. The subset is: CD45RO+ cells pooled with CCR7-negative TemRA cells. The chain is built from TRBV29-1 and TRBJ2-5; D possibly corresponds to TRBD2 (5 bases). This TCR derives from a man aged 30-40 years in good health. The chain's CDR3 is CSVSRGRETQYF. CDR3 DNA sequence: TGCAGCGTCTCCAGAGGGCGGGAGACCCAGTACTTC.